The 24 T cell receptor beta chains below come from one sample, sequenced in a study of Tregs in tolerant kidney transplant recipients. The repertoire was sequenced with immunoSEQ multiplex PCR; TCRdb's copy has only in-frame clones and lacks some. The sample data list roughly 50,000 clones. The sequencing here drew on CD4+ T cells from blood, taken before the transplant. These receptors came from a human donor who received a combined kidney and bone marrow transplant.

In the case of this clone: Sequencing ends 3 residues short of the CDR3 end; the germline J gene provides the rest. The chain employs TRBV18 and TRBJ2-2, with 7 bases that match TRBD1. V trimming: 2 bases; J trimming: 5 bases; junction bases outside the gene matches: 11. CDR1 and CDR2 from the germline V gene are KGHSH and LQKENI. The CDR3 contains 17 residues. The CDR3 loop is CASSPSQAVTGTGELFF. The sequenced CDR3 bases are TGTGCCAGCTCACCATCTCAGGCCGTGACAGGGACCGGGGAG.

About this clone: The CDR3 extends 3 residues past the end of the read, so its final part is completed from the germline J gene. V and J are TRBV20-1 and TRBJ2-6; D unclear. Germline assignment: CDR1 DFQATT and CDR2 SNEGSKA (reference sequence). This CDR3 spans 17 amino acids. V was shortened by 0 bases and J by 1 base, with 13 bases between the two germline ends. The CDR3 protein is CSARDVGSPSGANVLTF. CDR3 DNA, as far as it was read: TGCAGTGCTAGAGATGTAGGGTCCCCTTCTGGGGCCAACGTC.

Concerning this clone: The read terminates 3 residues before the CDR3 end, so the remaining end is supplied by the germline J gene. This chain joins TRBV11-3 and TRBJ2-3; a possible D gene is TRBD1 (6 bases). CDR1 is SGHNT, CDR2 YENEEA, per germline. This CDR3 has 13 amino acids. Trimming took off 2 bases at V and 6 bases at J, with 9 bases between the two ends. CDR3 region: CASSLSTGDTQYF. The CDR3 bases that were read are TGTGCCAGCAGCTTATCCACAGGGGATACG.

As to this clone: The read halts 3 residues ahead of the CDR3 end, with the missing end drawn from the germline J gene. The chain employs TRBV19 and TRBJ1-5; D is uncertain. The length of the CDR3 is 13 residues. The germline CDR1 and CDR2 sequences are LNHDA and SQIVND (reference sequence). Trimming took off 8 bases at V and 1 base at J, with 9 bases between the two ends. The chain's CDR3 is CASGLLSNQPQHF. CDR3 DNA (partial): TGTGCCAGTGGGCTCTTAAGCAATCAGCCC.

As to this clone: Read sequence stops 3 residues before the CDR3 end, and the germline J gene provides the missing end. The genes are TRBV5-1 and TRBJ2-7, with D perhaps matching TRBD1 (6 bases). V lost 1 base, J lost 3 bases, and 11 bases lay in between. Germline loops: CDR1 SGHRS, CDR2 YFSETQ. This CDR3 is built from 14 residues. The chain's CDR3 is CASSLTGWGYEQYF. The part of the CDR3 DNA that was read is TGCGCCAGCAGCTTGACAGGGTGGGGCTACGAG. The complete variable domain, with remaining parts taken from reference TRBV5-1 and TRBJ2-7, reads KAGVTQTPRYLIKTRGQQVTLSCSPISGHRSVSWYQQTPGQGLQFLFEYFSETQRNKGNFPGRFSGRQFSNSRSEMNVSTLELGDSALYLCASSLTGWGYEQYFGPGTRLTVT.

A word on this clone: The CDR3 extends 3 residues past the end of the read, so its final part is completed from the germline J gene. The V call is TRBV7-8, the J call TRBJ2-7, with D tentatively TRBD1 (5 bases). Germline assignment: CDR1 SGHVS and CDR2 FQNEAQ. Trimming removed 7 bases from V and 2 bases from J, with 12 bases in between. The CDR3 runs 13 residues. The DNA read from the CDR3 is TGTGCCAGCACATTGGGGCGAACCTACGAG. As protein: CASTLGRTYE. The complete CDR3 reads CASTLGRTYEQYF. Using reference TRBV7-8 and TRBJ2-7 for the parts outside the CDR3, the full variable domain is GAGVSQSPRYKVAKRGQDVALRCDPISGHVSLFWYQQALGQGPEFLTYFQNEAQLDKSGLPSDRFFAERPEGSVSTLKIQRTQQEDSAVYLCASTLGRTYEQYFGPGTRLTVT.

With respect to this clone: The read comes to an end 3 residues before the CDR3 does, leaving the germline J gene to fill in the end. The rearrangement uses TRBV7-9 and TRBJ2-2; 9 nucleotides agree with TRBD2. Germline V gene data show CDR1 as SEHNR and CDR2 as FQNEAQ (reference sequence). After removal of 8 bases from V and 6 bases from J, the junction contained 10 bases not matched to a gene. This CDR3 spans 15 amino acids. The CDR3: CASSSGGRVPGELFF. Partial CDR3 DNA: TGTGCCAGCTCGTCGGGCGGGAGGGTCCCCGGGGAG. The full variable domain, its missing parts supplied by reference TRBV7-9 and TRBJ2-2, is DTGVSQNPRHKITKRGQNVTFRCDPISEHNRLYWYRQTLGQGPEFLTYFQNEAQLEKSRLLSDRFSAERPKGSFSTLEIQRTEQGDSAMYLCASSSGGRVPGELFFGEGSRLTVL.

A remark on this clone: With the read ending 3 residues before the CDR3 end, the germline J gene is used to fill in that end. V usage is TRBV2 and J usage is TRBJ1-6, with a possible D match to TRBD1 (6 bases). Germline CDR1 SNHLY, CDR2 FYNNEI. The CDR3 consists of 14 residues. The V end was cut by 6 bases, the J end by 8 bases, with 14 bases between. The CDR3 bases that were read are TGTGCCAGCAGAAGCTACAGGGTTGATTCACCC. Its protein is CASRSYRVDSP. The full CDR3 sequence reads CASRSYRVDSPLHF.

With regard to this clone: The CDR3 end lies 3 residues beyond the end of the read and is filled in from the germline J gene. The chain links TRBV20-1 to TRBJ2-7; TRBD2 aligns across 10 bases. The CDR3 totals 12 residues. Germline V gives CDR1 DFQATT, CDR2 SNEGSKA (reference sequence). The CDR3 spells CSGGLASYEQYF. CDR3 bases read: TGCTCAGGGGGACTAGCGTCCTACGAG.

CDR3 DNA (partial): TGCAGTGCTTCTCCCCCAGGAGTCCTAAGAGTGGCCAAAAACATT. This gives the protein CSASPPGVLRVAKNI. The full CDR3 sequence reads CSASPPGVLRVAKNIQYF. The genes are TRBV20-1 and TRBJ2-4; D unresolved. From the germline J gene comes the end of the CDR3, since the read stops 3 residues before it. Germline V gene data show CDR1 as DFQATT and CDR2 as SNEGSKA (reference sequence). Trimming removed 5 bases from V and 1 base from J, with 24 bases in between. This CDR3 region has 18 residues.

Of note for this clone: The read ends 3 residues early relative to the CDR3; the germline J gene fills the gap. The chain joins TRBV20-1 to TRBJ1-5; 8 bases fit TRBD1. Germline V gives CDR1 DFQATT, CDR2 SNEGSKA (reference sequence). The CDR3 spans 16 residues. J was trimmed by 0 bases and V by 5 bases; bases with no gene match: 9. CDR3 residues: CSAGGQGADSNQPQHF. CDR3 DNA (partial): TGCAGTGCTGGAGGGCAGGGGGCGGATAGCAATCAGCCC.

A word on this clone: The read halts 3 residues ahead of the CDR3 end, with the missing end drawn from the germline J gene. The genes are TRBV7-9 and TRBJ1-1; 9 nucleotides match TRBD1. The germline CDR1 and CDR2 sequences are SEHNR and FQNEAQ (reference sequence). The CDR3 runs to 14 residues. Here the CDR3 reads CASSLGPGQGEAFF. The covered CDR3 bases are TGTGCCAGCAGCTTAGGGCCGGGACAGGGAGAA. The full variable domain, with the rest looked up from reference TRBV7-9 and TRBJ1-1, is DTGVSQNPRHKITKRGQNVTFRCDPISEHNRLYWYRQTLGQGPEFLTYFQNEAQLEKSRLLSDRFSAERPKGSFSTLEIQRTEQGDSAMYLCASSLGPGQGEAFFGQGTRLTVV.

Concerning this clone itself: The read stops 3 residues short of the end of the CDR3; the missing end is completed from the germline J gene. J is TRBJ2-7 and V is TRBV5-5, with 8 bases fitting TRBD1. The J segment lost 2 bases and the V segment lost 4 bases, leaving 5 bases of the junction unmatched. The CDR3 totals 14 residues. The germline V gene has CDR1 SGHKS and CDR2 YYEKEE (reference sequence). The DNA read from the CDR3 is TGTGCCAGCAGCATAGGACAGGGCCCCTACGAG. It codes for CASSIGQGPYE. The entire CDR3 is CASSIGQGPYEQYF. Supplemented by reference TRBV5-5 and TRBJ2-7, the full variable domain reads DAGVTQSPTHLIKTRGQQVTLRCSPISGHKSVSWYQQVLGQGPQFIFQYYEKEERGRGNFPDRFSARQFPNYSSELNVNALLLGDSALYLCASSIGQGPYEQYFGPGTRLTVT.

Partial CDR3 DNA: TGTGCCAGCAGCTTATTAGCGGGAACACTTAACTATGGC. Protein product: CASSLLAGTLNYG. The whole CDR3 protein is CASSLLAGTLNYGYTF. V and J are TRBV7-8 and TRBJ1-2; D unresolved. The read terminates 3 residues before the CDR3 end, so the remaining end is supplied by the germline J gene. Germline CDR1 is SGHVS and CDR2 is FQNEAQ. CDR3 length equals 16 residues. Trimming left V 2 bases short and J 1 base short, with 14 bases between.

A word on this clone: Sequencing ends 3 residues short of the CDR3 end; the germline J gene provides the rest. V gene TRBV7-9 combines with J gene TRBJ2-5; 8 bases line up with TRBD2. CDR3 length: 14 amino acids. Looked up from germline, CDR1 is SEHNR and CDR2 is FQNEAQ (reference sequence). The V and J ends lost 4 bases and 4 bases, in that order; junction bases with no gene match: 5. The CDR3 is CASSSRGGAETQYF. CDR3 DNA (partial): TGTGCCAGCAGCTCCCGGGGGGGGGCAGAGACC.

This CDR3 reads CASSLGLGGNQPQHF. The part of the CDR3 DNA that was read is TGTGCCAGCAGCTTAGGGTTGGGGGGAAATCAGCCC. The chain is built from TRBV7-8 and TRBJ1-5, with D perhaps matching TRBD1 (5 bases). The read ends 3 residues early relative to the CDR3; the germline J gene fills the gap. This CDR3 is 15 amino acids long. V was clipped by 1 base and J by 4 bases, with 11 bases between them. CDR1 is SGHVS, CDR2 FQNEAQ, per germline.

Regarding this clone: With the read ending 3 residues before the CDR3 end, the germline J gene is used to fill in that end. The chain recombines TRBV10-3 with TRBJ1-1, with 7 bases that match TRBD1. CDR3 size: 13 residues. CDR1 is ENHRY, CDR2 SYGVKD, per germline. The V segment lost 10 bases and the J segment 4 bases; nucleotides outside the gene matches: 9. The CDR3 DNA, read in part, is TGTGCCACCGGCCAGGGGGAAGGCACTGAA. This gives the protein CATGQGEGTE. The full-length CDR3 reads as CATGQGEGTEAFF.

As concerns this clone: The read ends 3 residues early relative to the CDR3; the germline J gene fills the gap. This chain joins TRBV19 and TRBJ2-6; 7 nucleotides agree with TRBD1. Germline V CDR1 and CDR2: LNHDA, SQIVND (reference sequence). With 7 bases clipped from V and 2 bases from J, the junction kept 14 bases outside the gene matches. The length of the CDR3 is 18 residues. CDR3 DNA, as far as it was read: TGTGCCAGTAAGTTCACAGGGGCCCTGAGAACTGGGGCCAACGTC. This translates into CASKFTGALRTGANV. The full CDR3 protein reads CASKFTGALRTGANVLTF. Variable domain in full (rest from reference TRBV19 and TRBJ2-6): DGGITQSPKYLFRKEGQNVTLSCEQNLNHDAMYWYRQDPGQGLRLIYYSQIVNDFQKGDIAEGYSVSREKKESFPLTVTSAQKNPTAFYLCASKFTGALRTGANVLTFGAGSRLTVL.

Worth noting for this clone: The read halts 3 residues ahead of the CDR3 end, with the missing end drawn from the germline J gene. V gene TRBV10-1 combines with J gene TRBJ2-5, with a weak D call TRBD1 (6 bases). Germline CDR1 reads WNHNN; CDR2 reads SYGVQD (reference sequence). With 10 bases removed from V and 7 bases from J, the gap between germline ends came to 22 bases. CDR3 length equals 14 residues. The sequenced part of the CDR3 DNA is TGCGCCACCTCGTCGGGACAACCAACGGGGACC. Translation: CATSSGQPTGT. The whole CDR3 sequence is CATSSGQPTGTQYF.

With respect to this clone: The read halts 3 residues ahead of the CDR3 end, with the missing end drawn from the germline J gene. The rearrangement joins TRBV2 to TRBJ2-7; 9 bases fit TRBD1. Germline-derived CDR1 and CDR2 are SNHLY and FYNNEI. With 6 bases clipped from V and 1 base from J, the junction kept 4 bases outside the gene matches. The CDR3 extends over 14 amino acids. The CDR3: CASRETGGSYEQYF. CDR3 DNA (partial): TGTGCCAGCAGAGAGACAGGGGGGTCCTACGAG.

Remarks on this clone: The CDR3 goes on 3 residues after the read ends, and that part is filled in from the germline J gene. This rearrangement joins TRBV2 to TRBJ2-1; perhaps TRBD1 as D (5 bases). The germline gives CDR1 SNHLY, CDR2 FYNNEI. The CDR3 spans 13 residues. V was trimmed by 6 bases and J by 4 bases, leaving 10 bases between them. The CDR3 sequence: CASRRQPYNEQFF. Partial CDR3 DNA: TGTGCCAGCAGACGACAGCCTTACAATGAG.

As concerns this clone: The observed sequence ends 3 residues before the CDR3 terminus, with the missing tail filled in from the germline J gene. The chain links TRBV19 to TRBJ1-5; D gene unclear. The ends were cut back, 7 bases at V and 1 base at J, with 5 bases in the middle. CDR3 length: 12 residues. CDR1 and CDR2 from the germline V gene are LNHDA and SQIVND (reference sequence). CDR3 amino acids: CASKRSNQPQHF. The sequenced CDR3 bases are TGTGCCAGTAAGCGGAGCAATCAGCCC.

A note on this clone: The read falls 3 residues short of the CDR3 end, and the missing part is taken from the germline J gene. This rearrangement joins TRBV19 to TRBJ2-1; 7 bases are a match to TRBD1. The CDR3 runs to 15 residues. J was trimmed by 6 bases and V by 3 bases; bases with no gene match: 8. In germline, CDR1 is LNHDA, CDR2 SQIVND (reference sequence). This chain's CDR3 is CASSIPSPGGNEQFF. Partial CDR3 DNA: TGTGCCAGTAGTATCCCATCGCCAGGGGGCAATGAG. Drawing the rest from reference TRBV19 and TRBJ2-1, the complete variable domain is DGGITQSPKYLFRKEGQNVTLSCEQNLNHDAMYWYRQDPGQGLRLIYYSQIVNDFQKGDIAEGYSVSREKKESFPLTVTSAQKNPTAFYLCASSIPSPGGNEQFFGPGTRLTVL.

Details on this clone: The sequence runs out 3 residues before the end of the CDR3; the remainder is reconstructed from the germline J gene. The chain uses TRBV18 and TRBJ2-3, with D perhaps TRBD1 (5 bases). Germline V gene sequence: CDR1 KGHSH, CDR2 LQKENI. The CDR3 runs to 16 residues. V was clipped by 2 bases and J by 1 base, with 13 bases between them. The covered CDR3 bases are TGTGCCAGCTCACCAGGGGCCCCAGGGCGCACAGATACG. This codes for CASSPGAPGRTDT. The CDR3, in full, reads CASSPGAPGRTDTQYF.